These T cell receptor beta chains were read from a single sample in a study of tumor-infiltrating lymphocytes in primary liver carcinoma. From the multiplex PCR reads, TCRdb called clonotypes with MiXCR, one entry per CDR3 protein. The repertoire holds 300,000 to 350,000 distinct CDR3 sequences, with approximately 64% as singletons. Sequencing input: peripheral blood. Receptors were obtained from a man aged 35-49 years with primary liver carcinoma and hepatitis B virus infection. Each CDR3 is given with its conserved first and last residue. D genes are given only for firm matches. The listing skips clone size in some rows; elsewhere it reads once, few, many or a size class.

TRBD1	.	TRBV5-4	TRBJ1-2	TGTGTCAGCAGCCCGTCAGGGGGTTTTCGATATGGCTACACCTTC	CVSSPSGGFRYGYTF
TRBD1	.	TRBV14	TRBJ2-5	TGTGTCAGCAGCCAAGTTGGGGGACAGCGAGAGACCCAGTACTTC	CVSSQVGGQRETQYF
.	.	TRBV28	TRBJ1-2	TGTGCCAGCACCCCTAACGAGGACAACGGCTACACCTTC	CASTPNEDNGYTF
.	few	TRBV19	TRBJ2-3	TGTGCCAGTAGTATGACCGGGGATACGCAGTATTTT	CASSMTGDTQYF
TRBD2	many	TRBV28	TRBJ2-1	TGTGCCACCAAGTTTATCGCCCCCACTAGCGGGAAATTTAATGAGCAGTTCTTC	CATKFIAPTSGKFNEQFF
TRBD1	few	TRBV4-1	TRBJ2-7	TGCGCCAGCAGCCAAGCAGGGACAGACTACGAGCAGTACTTC	CASSQAGTDYEQYF
.	.	TRBV11-2	TRBJ2-1	TGTGCCAGCAGCTCAACTCCCCAGGGACAGGGGTTTTGTAGCGGGAGAATAAACGAGCAGTTCTTC	CASSSTPQGQGFCSGRINEQFF
TRBD1	.	TRBV6-2/TRBV6-3	TRBJ1-5	TGTGCCAGCAGTTACTCACAGGGGGCTAAGCCTCAGCATTTT	CASSYSQGAKPQHF
.	many	TRBV6-1	TRBJ2-5	TGTGCCAGCAGTGCAGTAAGCCCGCTTGGGACCCAGTACTTC	CASSAVSPLGTQYF
.	many	TRBV30	TRBJ1-1	TGTGCCTGGAGTGTGCGACAGGACATGAACACTGAAGCTTTCTTT	CAWSVRQDMNTEAFF
.	many	TRBV6-1	TRBJ2-7	TGTGCCAGCAGTGAAGCGCTGGATACCTACGAGCAGTACTTC	CASSEALDTYEQYF
.	.	TRBV4-1	TRBJ2-3	TGCGCCAGCAGCCAAGGCCCTGCGAAGAAGGTGGCAGATACGCAGTATTTT	CASSQGPAKKVADTQYF
.	.	TRBV12-3/TRBV12-4	TRBJ2-1	TGTGCCAGCAGTTTTTGGATTAGCGGCGGTGAGCAGTTCTTC	CASSFWISGGEQFF
.	.	TRBV6-1	TRBJ2-5	TGTGCCAGCATTGTTGGGGGACCCCAAGAGACCCAGTACTTC	CASIVGGPQETQYF
.	.	TRBV19	TRBJ2-7	TGTGCCAGTAGTTTCGGTCAGTCAGCGACCTACGAGCAGTACTTC	CASSFGQSATYEQYF
TRBD1	once	TRBV4-1	TRBJ1-5	TGCGCCAGCAACCAACGACAGGGGTTAGGTCAGCCCCAGCATTTT	CASNQRQGLGQPQHF
TRBD1	.	TRBV11-2	TRBJ2-2	TGTGCCAGAAGCGGCCAGGACAGGGCGCGGGGAAACACCGGGGAACTGTTTTTT	CARSGQDRARGNTGELFF
TRBD2	few	TRBV10-2	TRBJ2-5	TGCGCCAGCACAGCGGGGGGAGCCCAAGAGACCCAGTACTTC	CASTAGGAQETQYF
TRBD1	.	TRBV5-1	TRBJ1-1	TGCGCCAGCAGCTGGAACCTACCGGGACAGCACTTCGGGACTGAAGCTTTCTTT	CASSWNLPGQHFGTEAFF
.	.	TRBV6-5	TRBJ1-5	TGTGCCAGCAGACAGACAGATAATAGCAATCAGCCCCAGCATTTT	CASRQTDNSNQPQHF
.	many	TRBV6-5	TRBJ1-4	TGTGCCAGCAGTTACTCCCACGGTATGGGAGAAAAACTGTTTTTT	CASSYSHGMGEKLFF
TRBD1	many	TRBV6-6	TRBJ1-1	TGTGCCAGCAGTTATCGGACAGGGGGTTCCTACACTGAAGCTTTCTTT	CASSYRTGGSYTEAFF
.	.	TRBV28	TRBJ1-2	TGTGCCAGCACCACTATCCCGAACTATGGCTACACCTTC	CASTTIPNYGYTF
.	.	TRBV6-2/TRBV6-3	TRBJ2-1	TGTGCCTGCAGTTTAGGGGATGAGCATTTCTTC	CACSLGDEHFF
.	few	TRBV6-1	TRBJ2-7	TGTGCCAGCAGTGAGCCGGGACCGGTTGTAAACGAGCGGTACTTC	CASSEPGPVVNERYF
.	many	TRBV4-2	TRBJ2-7	TGTGCCAGCAGCCAAGATGGGGCCGAGGGCAGGGAGCAGTACTTC	CASSQDGAEGREQYF
TRBD2	few	TRBV5-5	TRBJ2-5	TGTGCCACGCGCCCCCAGCGGGAAGGGGAGACCCAGTACTTC	CATRPQREGETQYF
.	.	TRBV7-3	TRBJ2-1	TGTGCCAGCAGCGGTCAATTAGTTAATGAGCAGATCTTC	CASSGQLVNEQIF
.	.	TRBV6-5	TRBJ2-7	TGTGCCAGCAGTTATATCGTGTCGAGCTCCTACGAGCAGTACTTC	CASSYIVSSSYEQYF